A selection of T cell receptor beta chains follows, all from one sample in a study of breast tumors, draining lymph nodes, adjacent tissues. From the multiplex PCR reads, TCRdb called clonotypes with MiXCR, one entry per CDR3 protein. The sample has under 25,000 distinct CDR3 sequences; roughly two fifths are singletons. Sequenced input: breast tumor tissue. All receptors derive from a female donor with breast cancer. Some clones in this sample may be carry-over from other donors' samples. Each CDR3 is given with its conserved first and last residue. Each record gives: V gene, J gene, D gene, clone size, CDR3 DNA, CDR3 protein. A D gene is named only where the DNA matches it firmly. A clone size is listed for some rows: how often the clone was seen (once, few, many), or a class if it is expanded.

>TRBV5-1|TRBJ2-3|TRBD1|-
TGCGCGAGCAGCTTGGTGGGGACAGACAGCACAGATACGCAGTATTTT
CASSLVGTDSTDTQYF
>TRBV7-9|TRBJ2-3|-|-
TGTGCCAGCAGGGTAGGTAGGACCGGCACAGATACGCAGTATTTT
CASRVGRTGTDTQYF
>TRBV5-1|TRBJ1-6|-|many
TGCGCCAGCAGTCGATTGGGAAGCTCCTATAATTCACCCCTCCACTTT
CASSRLGSSYNSPLHF
>TRBV27|TRBJ1-2|-|many
TGTGCCAGCAGACGCCATGGCCTGGGTGTGCATGGCTACACCTTC
CASRRHGLGVHGYTF
>TRBV9|TRBJ2-3|-|-
TGTGCCAGCAGCCCACTTGGACAGCGCACAGATACGCAGTATTTT
CASSPLGQRTDTQYF
>TRBV20-1|TRBJ2-2|TRBD2|many
TGCAGTGCTAGACTAGCGGGCACCGGGGAGCTGTTTTTT
CSARLAGTGELFF
>TRBV10-1|TRBJ2-1|-|many
TGCGCCAGCAGCCACAATGAGCAGTTCTTC
CASSHNEQFF
>TRBV9|TRBJ2-3|TRBD2|-
TGTGCCAGCAGCGTAAGTCTAGCGGGAGGGCCGTTGGATTTT
CASSVSLAGGPLDF
>TRBV20-1|TRBJ2-6|-|-
TGCAGTGCTTACATCACCAGCTCTGGGGCCAACGTCCTGACTTTC
CSAYITSSGANVLTF
>TRBV29-1|TRBJ1-2|-|few
TGCAGCGTTGAAGAGGGTTATGGCTACACCTTC
CSVEEGYGYTF
>TRBV28|TRBJ1-5|-|many
TGTGCCAGCAGTTTTATGAGAGGTCAGCCCCAGCATTTT
CASSFMRGQPQHF
>TRBV4-1|TRBJ2-7|TRBD2|few
TGCGCCAGCAGCCCGGGGACTAGCGGGAGGACCGAAGAGCAGTACTTC
CASSPGTSGRTEEQYF
>TRBV20-1|TRBJ1-5|TRBD1|many
TGCAGTGCTCACGGACAGGGCGGTGATCAGCCCCAGCATTTT
CSAHGQGGDQPQHF
>TRBV7-2|TRBJ2-3|TRBD2|many
TGTGCCAGCAGCTACCGGGGACTAGCGGAAACAGATACGCAGTATTTT
CASSYRGLAETDTQYF
>TRBV29-1|TRBJ2-1|-|many
TGCAGCGTTGTAGAAACCAGCTCCTACAATGAGCAGTTCTTC
CSVVETSSYNEQFF
>TRBV2|TRBJ1-6|TRBD1|many
TGTGCCAGCAACCGGGACAGGGACTCACCCCTCCACTTT
CASNRDRDSPLHF
>TRBV5-6|TRBJ2-3|-|-
TGTGCCAGCAGCTCCACAAGGACTGCCCGGGGGACGCAGTATTTT
CASSSTRTARGTQYF
>TRBV5-1|TRBJ1-4|-|-
TGCGCCAGCAGCTCGATGGTGGGTGAAAACCTGTTTTTT
CASSSMVGENLFF
>TRBV24-1|TRBJ2-1|-|-
TGTGCCACCAGTGATCAGCGTACGAGCTCCTACAATGAGCAGTTCTTC
CATSDQRTSSYNEQFF
>TRBV4-2|TRBJ1-2|-|-
TGTGCCGGCAGCCAAGTAGCCATATATGGCTACACCTTC
CAGSQVAIYGYTF
>TRBV4-3|TRBJ1-2|TRBD1|-
TGCGCCAGCAGCCTCAATCTGACAGGGGCTAACTATGGCTACACCTTC
CASSLNLTGANYGYTF
>TRBV24-1|TRBJ2-3|-|-
TGTGCCACCAGTGACCTGGGGGACACAGATACGCAGTATTTT
CATSDLGDTDTQYF
>TRBV6-5|TRBJ2-3|TRBD2|-
TGTGCCAGCAAGAGGACTAGCGGGAGGCGGAGGACAGATACGCAGTATTTT
CASKRTSGRRRTDTQYF
>TRBV5-8|TRBJ1-2|TRBD1|many
TGTGCCAGCAGCAGGAGACAGGGGGGATCTAACTATGGCTACACCTTC
CASSRRQGGSNYGYTF
>TRBV7-9|TRBJ1-1|-|many
TGTGCCAGCAGCTTAAGCGCGGGGACGGCGGTAATGAACACTGAAGCTTTCTTT
CASSLSAGTAVMNTEAFF
>TRBV15|TRBJ1-5|-|many
TGTGCCACCAGCAGAGCCCAGGGGAGGAATCAGCCCCAGCATTTT
CATSRAQGRNQPQHF
>TRBV11-2|TRBJ1-3|TRBD1|medium-sized
TGTGCCAGCAGCCCCCAGGGGGCCTTTGGAAACACCATATATTTT
CASSPQGAFGNTIYF
>TRBV6-2/TRBV6-3|TRBJ2-3|TRBD1|-
TGTGCCAGCAGCCCTATCCGGGACAGCAGAGATACGCAGTATTTT
CASSPIRDSRDTQYF
>TRBV12-3/TRBV12-4|TRBJ1-5|TRBD1|many
TGTGCCAGCAGTCCAAGAATTGAGACAGGGGCAGCCCAGCATTTT
CASSPRIETGAAQHF
>TRBV5-1|TRBJ2-7|TRBD1|-
TGCGCCAGCAACGCGGACAGGGCGAGGACCTACGAGCAGTACTTC
CASNADRARTYEQYF
>TRBV20-1|TRBJ2-7|TRBD2|-
TGCAGTGCTAGCTGGGGGACTAGCGGTTACGAGCAGTACTTC
CSASWGTSGYEQYF
>TRBV6-4|TRBJ2-1|-|many
TGTGCCAGCAGTGAGGGGACCGGACCAAACAATGAGCAGTTCTTC
CASSEGTGPNNEQFF
>TRBV19|TRBJ2-6|-|-
TGTGCCAGTAGTATAACGGCGAGCTCTGGGGCCAACGTCCTGACTTTC
CASSITASSGANVLTF
>TRBV5-5|TRBJ2-1|TRBD2|many
TGTGCCAGCAGCTTGGACGGGACTAGCTCCCATGAGCAGTTCTTC
CASSLDGTSSHEQFF
>TRBV6-1|TRBJ1-4|-|-
TGTGCCAGCACTAGGACAGAGACTAATGAAAAACTGTTTTTT
CASTRTETNEKLFF
>TRBV10-2|TRBJ2-5|TRBD2|few
TGCGCCAGCAGTGACGGTGGGGGGCTCACTAGCGGGACGGAGACCCAGTACTTC
CASSDGGGLTSGTETQYF
>TRBV2|TRBJ1-3|-|many
TGTGCCAGCAGTGGGGGGACTGCGATCTCTGGAAACACCATATATTTT
CASSGGTAISGNTIYF
>TRBV2|TRBJ2-7|-|medium-sized
TGTGCCAGCAGTGATCCCTCAAGGGAGCAGTACTTC
CASSDPSREQYF
>TRBV5-6|TRBJ2-5|TRBD2|many
TGTGCCAGCAGCCTGGGGCTAGCGGGGGTACAAGAGACCCAGTACTTC
CASSLGLAGVQETQYF
>TRBV11-2|TRBJ2-7|TRBD1|many
TGTGCCAGCAGCTTGGGACAGGCCTTCTCCTACGAGCAGTACTTC
CASSLGQAFSYEQYF
>TRBV20-1|TRBJ2-1|TRBD2|-
TGCAGTGCTTATGCTAGCGGGAGCAATGAGCAGTTCTTC
CSAYASGSNEQFF
>TRBV24-1|TRBJ2-1|TRBD2|-
TGTGCCACCAGTAGGACTAGCGGGATAGTAGATGAGCAGTTCTTC
CATSRTSGIVDEQFF
>TRBV20-1|TRBJ1-2|-|few
TGCAGTGCTAGAGACCCGGTTAACTATGGCTACACCTTC
CSARDPVNYGYTF
>TRBV5-1|TRBJ2-1|-|-
TGCGCCAGCAAGGTCGCCCTCGGGGATGAGCAGTTCTTC
CASKVALGDEQFF
>TRBV7-8|TRBJ1-6|-|large
TGTGCCAGCAGCCGGACGGAAGGTCGGTCACCCCTCCACTTT
CASSRTEGRSPLHF
>TRBV27|TRBJ2-7|TRBD1|many
TGTGCCAGCAGTCCGACAGGGGGCGAGCAGTACTTC
CASSPTGGEQYF
>TRBV19|TRBJ2-1|-|many
TGTGCCAGTAGGGGAGCAGGGGAGGGGCGGCAGTTCTTC
CASRGAGEGRQFF
>TRBV19|TRBJ1-1|TRBD1|-
TGTGCCAGTAGTAGAACAGGGGCGAACACTGAAGCTTTCTTT
CASSRTGANTEAFF
>TRBV7-3|TRBJ2-1|TRBD2|medium-sized
TGTGCCAGCAGACTCTCAGCGGGACACAATGAGCAGTTCTTC
CASRLSAGHNEQFF
>TRBV18|TRBJ2-3|TRBD2|few
TGTGCCAGCTCACCGCTTAGCGGGAGTGGGGCCACAGATACGCAGTATTTT
CASSPLSGSGATDTQYF
>TRBV5-1|TRBJ2-2|-|-
TGCGCCAGCAGCCCGGCGGAGCTGTTTTTT
CASSPAELFF
>TRBV15|TRBJ2-1|-|-
TGTGCCACCAGCAGCGTAGGGGGACTCACAATGGATGAGCAGTTCTTC
CATSSVGGLTMDEQFF
>TRBV6-5|TRBJ2-1|TRBD2|many
TGTGCCAGCAGCCGGACTAGCGGGTCCCACAATGAGCAGTTCTTC
CASSRTSGSHNEQFF
>TRBV6-2/TRBV6-3|TRBJ2-1|-|many
TGTGCCAGCAGTACAGGGTACCCCTCCTACAATGAGCAGTTCTTC
CASSTGYPSYNEQFF
>TRBV7-2|TRBJ1-4|-|large
TGTGCCAGCAGCTTAGTTGTCGGGTCTAATGAAAAACTGTTTTTT
CASSLVVGSNEKLFF
>TRBV29-1|TRBJ2-4|TRBD2|many
TGCAGCGTCGTCCTAGCGGGCGAAAAAAACATTCAGTACTTC
CSVVLAGEKNIQYF
>TRBV7-2|TRBJ2-2|TRBD2|-
TGTGCCAGCAGCCGACTAGCGGGATATGAGGGCGGCGGGGAGCTGTTTTTT
CASSRLAGYEGGGELFF
>TRBV6-5|TRBJ1-6|-|-
TGTGCCAGCAGTAAGACAGTACCCGCGAATAATTCACCCCTCCACTTT
CASSKTVPANNSPLHF
>TRBV2|TRBJ2-1|TRBD2|-
TGTGCCAGCGGGACTAGCGGGCTTTACAATGAGCAGTTCTTC
CASGTSGLYNEQFF